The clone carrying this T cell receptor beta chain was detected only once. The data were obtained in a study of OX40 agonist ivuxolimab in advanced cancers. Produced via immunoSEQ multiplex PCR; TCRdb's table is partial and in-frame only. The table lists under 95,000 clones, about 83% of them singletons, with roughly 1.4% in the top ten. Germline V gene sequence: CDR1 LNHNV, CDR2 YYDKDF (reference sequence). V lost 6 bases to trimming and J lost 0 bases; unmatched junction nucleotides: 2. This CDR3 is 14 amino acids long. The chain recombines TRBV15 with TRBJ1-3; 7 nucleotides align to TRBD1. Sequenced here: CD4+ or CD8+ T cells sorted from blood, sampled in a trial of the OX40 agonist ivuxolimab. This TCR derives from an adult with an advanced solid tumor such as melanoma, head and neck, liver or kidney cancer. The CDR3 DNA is TGTGCCACCAGAGGGGGCCGCTCTGGAAACACCATATATTTT. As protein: CATRGGRSGNTIYF. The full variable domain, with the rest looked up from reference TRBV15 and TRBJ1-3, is DAMVIQNPRYQVTQFGKPVTLSCSQTLNHNVMYWYQQKSSQAPKLLFHYYDKDFNNEADTPDNFQSRRPNTSFCFLDIRSPGLGDTAMYLCATRGGRSGNTIYFGEGSWLTVV.